The present entry profiles one T cell receptor beta chain with its context. Its antigen remains unknown. This sample is drawn from a study of cytomegalovirus exposure and HLA in healthy donors. About the study: Samples from HLA-typed donors yielded 85 million to 95 million unique TCRs in an early data release.

V was cut by 3 bases and J by 7 bases, with 16 bases left in between. From germline, CDR1 is LNHDA and CDR2 SQIVND (reference sequence). The CDR3 extends over 15 amino acids. The PCR had 60 Vbeta and 13 Jbeta primers. The assay was immunoSEQ multiplex PCR, and TCRdb's table has in-frame clones only and misses some. The table lists about 130,000 clones, roughly 77% of them singletons. Whole-study results and caveats: Some V segments, TRBV6-2 and TRBV6-3 among them, were indistinguishable and were therefore excluded. An analysis was carried out later, and it reportedly showed fewer N-insertions in an Asian-associated ancestry cluster than the approximately 710-donor mean.

Though nominally healthy at sampling, donors likely had unrecorded immune exposures. This chain connects TRBV19 to TRBJ2-1; D is perhaps TRBD2 (7 bases). The sample comprised PBMCs. This receptor was identified in a man aged 25-40 years in good health and CMV-seronegative. CDR3 amino acids: CASSITGGIFNEQFF. In DNA form, the CDR3 reads TGTGCCAGTAGTATCACGGGGGGCATTTTTAATGAGCAGTTCTTC.